This T cell receptor beta chain is drawn from a study of T cells in Graves' hyperthyroidism and ophthalmopathy. This clonotype was observed at least ten times. The V end was cut by 6 bases, the J end by 8 bases, with 20 bases between. CDR1 and CDR2 from the germline V gene are MNHEY and SMNVEV (reference sequence). This CDR3 is 15 amino acids long. Not enrolled were patients with uncontrolled infection, other autoimmune disease, pregnancy or lactation. Using 10 ml of fresh peripheral blood, PBMCs were prepared. Amplified regions were TCR beta CDR3 sequences from RNA transcripts. The HTBI primer set was used in a first-round RT-PCR of the TCR CDR3. Each CDR3 protein gets one entry after TCRdb re-called the multiplex PCR reads with MiXCR. The table lists 600,000 or so distinct CDR3 sequences, 16% of them singletons, with 3.8% in the top ten.

The genes are TRBV27 and TRBJ2-1; perhaps TRBD2 as D (6 bases). Source material: blood. This TCR was recovered from a woman in her 30s with Graves' hyperthyroidism. CDR3 loop: CASSPYPLLADEQFF. The CDR3 DNA is TGTGCCAGCAGCCCATACCCCCTATTAGCGGATGAGCAGTTCTTC.